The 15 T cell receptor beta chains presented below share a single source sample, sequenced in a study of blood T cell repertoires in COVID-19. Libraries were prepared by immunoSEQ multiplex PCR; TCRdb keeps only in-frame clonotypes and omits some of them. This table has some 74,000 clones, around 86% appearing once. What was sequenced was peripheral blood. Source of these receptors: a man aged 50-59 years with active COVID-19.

The CDR3 here is CASRPAGASTDTQYF. The DNA for the CDR3 is TGTGCCAGCAGACCTGCGGGGGCTAGCACAGATACGCAGTATTTT. The genes are TRBV6-5 and TRBJ2-3; D possibly corresponds to TRBD2 (7 bases). V lost 6 bases and J lost 0, with 13 bases in between. This CDR3 spans 15 amino acids. Per the germline V gene, CDR1 is MNHEY and CDR2 is SVGAGI.

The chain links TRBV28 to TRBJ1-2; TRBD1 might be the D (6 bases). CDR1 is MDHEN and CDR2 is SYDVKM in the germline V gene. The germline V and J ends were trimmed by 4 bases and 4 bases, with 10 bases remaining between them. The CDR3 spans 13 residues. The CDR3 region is CASSSRGGYGYTF. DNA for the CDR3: TGTGCCAGCAGTTCGCGAGGGGGCTATGGCTACACCTTC.

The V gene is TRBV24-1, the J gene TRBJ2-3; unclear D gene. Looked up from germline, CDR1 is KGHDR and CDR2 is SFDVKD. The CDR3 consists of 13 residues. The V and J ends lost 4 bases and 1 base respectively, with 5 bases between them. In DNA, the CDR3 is TGTGCCACCAGTGACTCGGGCACAGATACGCAGTATTTT. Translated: CATSDSGTDTQYF.

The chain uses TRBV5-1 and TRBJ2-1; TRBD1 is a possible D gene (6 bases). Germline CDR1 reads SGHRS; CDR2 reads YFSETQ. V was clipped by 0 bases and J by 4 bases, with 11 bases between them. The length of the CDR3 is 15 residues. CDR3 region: CASSLEGTSYNEQFF. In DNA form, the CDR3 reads TGCGCCAGCAGCTTGGAGGGGACAAGTTACAATGAGCAGTTCTTC.

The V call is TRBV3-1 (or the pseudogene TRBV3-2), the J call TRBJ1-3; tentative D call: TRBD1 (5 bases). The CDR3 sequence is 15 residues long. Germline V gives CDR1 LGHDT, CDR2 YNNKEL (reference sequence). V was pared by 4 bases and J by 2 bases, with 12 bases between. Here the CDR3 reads CASSPLGRAGNTIYF. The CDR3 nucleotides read TGTGCCAGCAGCCCCCTCGGCAGGGCTGGAAACACCATATATTTT.

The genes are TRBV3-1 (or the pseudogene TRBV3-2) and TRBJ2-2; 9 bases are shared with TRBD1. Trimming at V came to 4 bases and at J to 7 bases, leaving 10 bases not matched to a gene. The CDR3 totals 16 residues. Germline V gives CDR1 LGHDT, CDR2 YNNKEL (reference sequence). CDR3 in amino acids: CASSLPGTGFGGELFF. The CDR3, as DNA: TGTGCCAGCAGCCTGCCCGGGACAGGGTTTGGCGGGGAGCTGTTTTTT.

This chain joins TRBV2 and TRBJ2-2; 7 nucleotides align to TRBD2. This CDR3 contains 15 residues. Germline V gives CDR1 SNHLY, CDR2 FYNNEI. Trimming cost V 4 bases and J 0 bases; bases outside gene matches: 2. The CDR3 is CASSAAGANTGELFF. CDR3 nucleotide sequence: TGTGCCAGCAGTGCGGCGGGGGCGAACACCGGGGAGCTGTTTTTT.

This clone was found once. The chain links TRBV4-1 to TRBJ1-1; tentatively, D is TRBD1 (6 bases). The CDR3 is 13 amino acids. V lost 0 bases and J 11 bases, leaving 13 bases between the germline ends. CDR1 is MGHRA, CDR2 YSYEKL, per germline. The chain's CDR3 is CASSQDLQGWAFF. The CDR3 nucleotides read TGCGCCAGCAGCCAAGATCTCCAGGGGTGGGCTTTCTTT.

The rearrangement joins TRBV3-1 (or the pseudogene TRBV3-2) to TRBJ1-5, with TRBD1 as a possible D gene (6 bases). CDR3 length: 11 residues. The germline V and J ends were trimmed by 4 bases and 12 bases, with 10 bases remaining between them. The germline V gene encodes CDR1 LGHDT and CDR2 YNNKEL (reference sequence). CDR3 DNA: TGTGCCAGCAGCCGAGGGGGTGACCAGCATTTT. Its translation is CASSRGGDQHF.

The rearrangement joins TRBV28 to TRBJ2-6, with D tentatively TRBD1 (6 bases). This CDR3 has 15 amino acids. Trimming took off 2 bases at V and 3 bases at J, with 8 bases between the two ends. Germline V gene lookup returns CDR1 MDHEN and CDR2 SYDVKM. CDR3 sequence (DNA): TGTGCCAGCAGTTTAAGGGGGAGTGGGGCCAACGTCCTGACTTTC. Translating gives CASSLRGSGANVLTF.

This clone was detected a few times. The DNA for the CDR3 is TGTGCCAGTAGTATCTGGCAGGGGGCGTATGAGACCCAGTACTTC. It codes for CASSIWQGAYETQYF. The chain carries TRBV19 and TRBJ2-5; 8 bases align to TRBD1. The CDR3 is 15 residues long. V shed 3 bases and J 5 bases; nucleotides not matched to a gene: 8. Germline V gene data show CDR1 as LNHDA and CDR2 as SQIVND (reference sequence).

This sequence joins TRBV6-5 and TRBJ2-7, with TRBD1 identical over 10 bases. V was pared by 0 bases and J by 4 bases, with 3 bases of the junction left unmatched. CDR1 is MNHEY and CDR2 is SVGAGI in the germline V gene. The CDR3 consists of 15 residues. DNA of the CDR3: TGTGCCAGCAGTTACTCGGGGACAGGGGTTTACGAGCAGTACTTC. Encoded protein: CASSYSGTGVYEQYF.

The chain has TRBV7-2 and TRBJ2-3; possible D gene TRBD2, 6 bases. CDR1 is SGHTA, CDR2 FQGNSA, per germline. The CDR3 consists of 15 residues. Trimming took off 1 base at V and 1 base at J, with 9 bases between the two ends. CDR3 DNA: TGTGCCAGCAGCTTAGGTCCGGGGGGCACAGATACGCAGTATTTT. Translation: CASSLGPGGTDTQYF.

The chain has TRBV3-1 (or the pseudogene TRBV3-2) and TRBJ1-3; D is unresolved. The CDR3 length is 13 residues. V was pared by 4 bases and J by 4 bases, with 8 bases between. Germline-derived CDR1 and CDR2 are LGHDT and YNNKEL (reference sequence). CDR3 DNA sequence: TGTGCCAGCAGCCCTAGCACGGGAAACACCATATATTTT. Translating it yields CASSPSTGNTIYF.

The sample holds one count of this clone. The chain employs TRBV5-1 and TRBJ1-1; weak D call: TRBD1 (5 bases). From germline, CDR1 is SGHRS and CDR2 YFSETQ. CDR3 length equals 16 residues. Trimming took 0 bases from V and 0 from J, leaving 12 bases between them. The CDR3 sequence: CASSLGLGQMNTEAFF. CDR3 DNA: TGCGCCAGCAGCTTGGGGTTAGGACAAATGAACACTGAAGCTTTCTTT.